The sequence of this T cell receptor (beta chain) was determined in a study of early T cells in non-severe SARS-CoV-2 infection. One entry per CDR3 protein, called by TCRdb with MiXCR from the 5' RACE reads. Here the sample spans around 71,000 distinct CDR3 sequences, approximately 11% being singletons. This clonotype appeared many times. This CDR3 contains 12 residues. Deletions cut 6 bases from V and 2 bases from J, with 4 bases between. The TCR originated in an adult who was a healthcare worker with PCR-confirmed SARS-CoV-2 infection or an uninfected control (not recorded which). The chain uses TRBV12-3 or TRBV12-4 and TRBJ1-4; D gene uncertain. Material: whole blood, obtained at baseline. The CDR3 coding sequence is TGTGCCAGCAGCCTTACTAATGAAAAACTGTTTTTT. This codes for CASSLTNEKLFF.